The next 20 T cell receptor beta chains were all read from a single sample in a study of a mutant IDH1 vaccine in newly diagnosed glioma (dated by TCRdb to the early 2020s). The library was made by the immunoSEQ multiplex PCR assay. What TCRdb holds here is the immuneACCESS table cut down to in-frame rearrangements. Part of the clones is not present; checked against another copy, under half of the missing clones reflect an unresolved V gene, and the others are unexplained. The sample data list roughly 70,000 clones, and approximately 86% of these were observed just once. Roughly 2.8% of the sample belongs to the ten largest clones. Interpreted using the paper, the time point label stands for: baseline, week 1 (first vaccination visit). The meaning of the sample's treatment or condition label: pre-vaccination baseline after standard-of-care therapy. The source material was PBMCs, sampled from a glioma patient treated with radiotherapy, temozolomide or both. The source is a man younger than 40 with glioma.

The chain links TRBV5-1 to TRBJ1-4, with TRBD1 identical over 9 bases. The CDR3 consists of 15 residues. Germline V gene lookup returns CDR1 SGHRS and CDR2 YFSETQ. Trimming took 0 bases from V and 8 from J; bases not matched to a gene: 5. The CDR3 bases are TGCGCCAGCAGCTTGGGGGACAGGGCTACGGAAAAACTGTTTTTT. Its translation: CASSLGDRATEKLFF. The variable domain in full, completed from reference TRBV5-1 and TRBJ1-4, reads KAGVTQTPRYLIKTRGQQVTLSCSPISGHRSVSWYQQTPGQGLQFLFEYFSETQRNKGNFPGRFSGRQFSNSRSEMNVSTLELGDSALYLCASSLGDRATEKLFFGSGTQLSVL.

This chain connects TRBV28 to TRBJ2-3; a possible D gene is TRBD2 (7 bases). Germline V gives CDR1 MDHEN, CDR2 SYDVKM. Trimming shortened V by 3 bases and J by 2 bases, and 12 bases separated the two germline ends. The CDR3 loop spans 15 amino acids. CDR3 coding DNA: TGTGCCAGCAGTTTCGGGGCGGGGGCCACAGATACGCAGTATTTT. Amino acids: CASSFGAGATDTQYF.

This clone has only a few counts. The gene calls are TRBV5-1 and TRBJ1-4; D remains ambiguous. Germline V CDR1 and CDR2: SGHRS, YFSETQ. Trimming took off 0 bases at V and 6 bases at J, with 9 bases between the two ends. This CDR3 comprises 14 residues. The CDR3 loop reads CASSLANSDEKLFF. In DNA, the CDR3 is TGCGCCAGCAGCTTGGCCAACTCCGATGAAAAACTGTTTTTT. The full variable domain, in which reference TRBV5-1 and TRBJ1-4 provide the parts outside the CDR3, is KAGVTQTPRYLIKTRGQQVTLSCSPISGHRSVSWYQQTPGQGLQFLFEYFSETQRNKGNFPGRFSGRQFSNSRSEMNVSTLELGDSALYLCASSLANSDEKLFFGSGTQLSVL.

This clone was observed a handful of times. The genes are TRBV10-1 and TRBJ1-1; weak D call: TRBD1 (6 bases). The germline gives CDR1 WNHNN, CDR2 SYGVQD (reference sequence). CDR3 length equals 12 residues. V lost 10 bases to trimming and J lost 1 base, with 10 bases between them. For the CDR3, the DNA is TGCGCCAATAGGGGACAGAACACTGAAGCTTTCTTT. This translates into CANRGQNTEAFF.

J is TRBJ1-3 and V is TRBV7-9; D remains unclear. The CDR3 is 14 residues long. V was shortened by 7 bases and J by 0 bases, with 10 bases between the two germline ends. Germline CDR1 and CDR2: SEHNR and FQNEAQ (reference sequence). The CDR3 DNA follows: TGTGCCAGCAATTCAGCCAGCTCTGGAAACACCATATATTTT. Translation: CASNSASSGNTIYF.

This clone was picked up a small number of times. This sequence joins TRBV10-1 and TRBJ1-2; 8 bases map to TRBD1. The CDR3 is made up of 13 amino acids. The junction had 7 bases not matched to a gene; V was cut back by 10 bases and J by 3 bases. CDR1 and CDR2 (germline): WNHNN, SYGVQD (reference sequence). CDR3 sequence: CANPDRVDYGYTF. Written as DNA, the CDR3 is TGCGCCAACCCGGACAGGGTCGACTATGGCTACACCTTC.

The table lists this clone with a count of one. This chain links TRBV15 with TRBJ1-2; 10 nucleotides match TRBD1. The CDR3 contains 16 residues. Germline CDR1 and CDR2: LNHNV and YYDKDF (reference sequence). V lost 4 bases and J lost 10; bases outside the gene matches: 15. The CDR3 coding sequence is TGTGCCACCAGCAACGGACAGGGGGGGTATCTATTAGACTACACCTTC. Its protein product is CATSNGQGGYLLDYTF.

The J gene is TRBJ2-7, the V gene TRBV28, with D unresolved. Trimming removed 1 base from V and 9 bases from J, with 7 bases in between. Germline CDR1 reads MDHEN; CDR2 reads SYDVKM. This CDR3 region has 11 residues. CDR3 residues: CASSLYEVQYF. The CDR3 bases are TGTGCCAGCAGTTTATATGAGGTGCAGTACTTC.

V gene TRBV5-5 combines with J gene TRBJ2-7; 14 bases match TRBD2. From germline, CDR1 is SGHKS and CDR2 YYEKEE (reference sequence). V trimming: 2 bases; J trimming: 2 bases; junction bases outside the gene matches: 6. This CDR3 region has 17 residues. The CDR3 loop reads CASSFGLAGGLAYEQYF. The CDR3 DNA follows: TGTGCCAGCAGCTTTGGACTAGCGGGGGGCCTAGCCTACGAGCAGTACTTC.

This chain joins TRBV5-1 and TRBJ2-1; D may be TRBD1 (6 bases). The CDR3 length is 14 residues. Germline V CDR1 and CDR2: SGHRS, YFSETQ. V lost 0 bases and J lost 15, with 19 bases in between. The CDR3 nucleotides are TGCGCCAGCAGCTTGGGACCCTCACACGAGGGGGTGTTCTTC. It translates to CASSLGPSHEGVFF.

CDR3 loop: CASSPLQGNEQFF. CDR3 sequence (DNA): TGTGCCAGCTCACCTTTACAGGGGAATGAGCAGTTCTTC. This rearrangement joins TRBV18 to TRBJ2-1; TRBD1 aligns across 7 bases. Germline V gene data show CDR1 as KGHSH and CDR2 as LQKENI. The CDR3 spans 13 residues. V gave up 3 bases and J gave up 7 bases; unmatched junction bases: 3.

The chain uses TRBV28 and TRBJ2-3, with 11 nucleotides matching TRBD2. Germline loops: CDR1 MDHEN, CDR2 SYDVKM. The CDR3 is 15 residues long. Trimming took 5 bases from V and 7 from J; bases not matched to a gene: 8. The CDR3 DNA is TGTGCCAGCAGTCCTAGCGGGGGGACCCCCTATACGCAGTATTTT. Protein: CASSPSGGTPYTQYF.

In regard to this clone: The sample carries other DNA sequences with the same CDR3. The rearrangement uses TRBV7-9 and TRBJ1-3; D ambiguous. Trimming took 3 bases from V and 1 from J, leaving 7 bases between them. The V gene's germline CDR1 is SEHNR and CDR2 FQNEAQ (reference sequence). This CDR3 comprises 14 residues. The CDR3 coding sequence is TGTGCCAGCAGCTTGGGCAATTCTGGAAACACCATATATTTT. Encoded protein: CASSLGNSGNTIYF.

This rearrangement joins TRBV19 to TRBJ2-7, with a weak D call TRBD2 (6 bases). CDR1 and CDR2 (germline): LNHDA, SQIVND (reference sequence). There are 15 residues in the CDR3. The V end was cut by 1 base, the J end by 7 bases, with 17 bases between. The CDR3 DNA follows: TGTGCCAGTAGTATAGGGCTAGCGACATTAGGGGAGCAGTACTTC. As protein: CASSIGLATLGEQYF.

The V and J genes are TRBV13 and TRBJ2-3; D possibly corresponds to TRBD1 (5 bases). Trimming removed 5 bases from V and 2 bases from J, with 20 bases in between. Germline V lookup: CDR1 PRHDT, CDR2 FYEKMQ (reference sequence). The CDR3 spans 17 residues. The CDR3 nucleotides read TGTGCCAGCAGCCCTCGGGTAGGGGTTGGAGACACAGATACGCAGTATTTT. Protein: CASSPRVGVGDTDTQYF.

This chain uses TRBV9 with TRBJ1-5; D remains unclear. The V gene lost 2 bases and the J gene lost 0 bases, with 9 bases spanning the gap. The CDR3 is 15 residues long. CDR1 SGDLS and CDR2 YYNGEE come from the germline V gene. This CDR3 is CASSVGLNSNQPQHF. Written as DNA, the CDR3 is TGTGCCAGCAGCGTTGGACTTAATAGCAATCAGCCCCAGCATTTT.

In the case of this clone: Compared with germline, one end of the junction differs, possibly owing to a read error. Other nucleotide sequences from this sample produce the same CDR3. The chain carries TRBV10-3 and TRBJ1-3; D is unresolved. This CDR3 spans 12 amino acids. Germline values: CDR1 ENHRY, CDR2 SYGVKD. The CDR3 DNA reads TGCGCCATCAGTCTCTCTGGAAACACCATATATTTT. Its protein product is CAISLSGNTIYF.

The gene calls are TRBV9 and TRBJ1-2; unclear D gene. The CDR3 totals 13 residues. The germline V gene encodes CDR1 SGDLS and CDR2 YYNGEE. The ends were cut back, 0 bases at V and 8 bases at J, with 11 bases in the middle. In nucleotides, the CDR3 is TGTGCCAGCAGCGTAGAACCTGGGAGAGGCTACACCTTC. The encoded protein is CASSVEPGRGYTF.

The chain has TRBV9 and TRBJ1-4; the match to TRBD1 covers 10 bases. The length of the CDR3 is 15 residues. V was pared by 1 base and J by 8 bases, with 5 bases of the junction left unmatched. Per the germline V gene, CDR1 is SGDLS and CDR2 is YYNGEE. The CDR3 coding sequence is TGTGCCAGCAGCGTACGACAGGGGGCAGGAGAAAAACTGTTTTTT. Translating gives CASSVRQGAGEKLFF. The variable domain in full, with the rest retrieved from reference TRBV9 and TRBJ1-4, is DSGVTQTPKHLITATGQRVTLRCSPRSGDLSVYWYQQSLDQGLQFLIQYYNGEERAKGNILERFSAQQFPDLHSELNLSSLELGDSALYFCASSVRQGAGEKLFFGSGTQLSVL.

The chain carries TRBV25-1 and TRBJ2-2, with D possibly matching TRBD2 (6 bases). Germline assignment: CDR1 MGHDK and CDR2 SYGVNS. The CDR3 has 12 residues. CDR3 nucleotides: TGTATATACGGGAGCCTCACCGGGGAGCTGTTTTTT. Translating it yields CIYGSLTGELFF.